The clone carrying this T cell receptor (beta chain) was seen only a few times. CDR1 is LNHNV, CDR2 YYDKDF, per germline (reference sequence). The CDR3 loop spans 15 amino acids. V was shortened by 1 base and J by 6 bases, with 15 bases between the two germline ends. These data are taken from a study of T cell responses to AZD1222 COVID-19 vaccine. The data were produced by immunoSEQ multiplex PCR, yet TCRdb's version contains in-frame clones alone and is incomplete. In the table there are about 130,000 clones, approximately 89% of which are singletons. The origin of this receptor is an adult in good health. The sample in question was peripheral blood, obtained on day 0 of AZD1222 vaccination. The chain links TRBV15 to TRBJ1-2; TRBD1 might be the D (5 bases). For the CDR3, the DNA is TGTGCCACCAGCAGAGGCCGGGGCCGGGAGAATGGCTACACCTTC. This encodes CATSRGRGRENGYTF.